This TCR beta chain was sequenced in a study of blood T cell repertoires in COVID-19. Across the whole study: Samples of COVID-19 (acute and convalescent) were obtained from the United States, Italy and Spain.

Original processing methods: Amplification of reference gene primers was used by the study to estimate nucleated cell counts. Clones were read by immunoSEQ multiplex PCR, and TCRdb kept only the in-frame ones, dropping some. The V and J calls and clone size come from that table; D and trimming were worked out from the DNA. The table shows approximately 260,000 clones, with roughly 81% occurring only once. Cohorts were based on clinical histories the participants reported. A COVID-19 case had been met by exposed participants during the 2 weeks before study entry. Germline loops: CDR1 SGHRS, CDR2 YFSETQ. This CDR3 has 15 residues. The V end lost 4 bases, the J end lost 9 bases, and 17 bases lay between the germline ends.

This clonotype originated in a woman between 50 and 59 years old who had been exposed to COVID-19. Sequencing was performed on PBMCs or T cells enriched from blood (not recorded which). The chain combines TRBV5-1 with TRBJ1-6, with a tentative D call TRBD1 (6 bases). The CDR3 loop is CASSLDSSAGSPLHF. The CDR3 DNA reads TGCGCCAGCAGCCTGGACAGTTCAGCCGGTTCACCCCTCCACTTT.